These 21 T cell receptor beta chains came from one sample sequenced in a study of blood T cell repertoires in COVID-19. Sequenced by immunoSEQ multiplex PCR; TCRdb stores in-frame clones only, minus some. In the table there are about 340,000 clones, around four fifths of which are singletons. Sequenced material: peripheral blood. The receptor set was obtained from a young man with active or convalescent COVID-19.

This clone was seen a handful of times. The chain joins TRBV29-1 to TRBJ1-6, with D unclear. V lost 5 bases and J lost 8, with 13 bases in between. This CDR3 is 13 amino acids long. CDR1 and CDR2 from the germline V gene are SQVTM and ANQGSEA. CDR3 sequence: CSVQTNGDSPLHF. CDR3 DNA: TGCAGCGTTCAGACAAACGGGGATTCACCCCTCCACTTT.

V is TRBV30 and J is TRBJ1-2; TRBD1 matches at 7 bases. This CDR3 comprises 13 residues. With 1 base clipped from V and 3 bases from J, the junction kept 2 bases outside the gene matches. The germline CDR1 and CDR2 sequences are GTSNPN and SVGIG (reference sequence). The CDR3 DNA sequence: TGTGCCTGGAGTGCAGGGGGAGACTATGGCTACACCTTC. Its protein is CAWSAGGDYGYTF.

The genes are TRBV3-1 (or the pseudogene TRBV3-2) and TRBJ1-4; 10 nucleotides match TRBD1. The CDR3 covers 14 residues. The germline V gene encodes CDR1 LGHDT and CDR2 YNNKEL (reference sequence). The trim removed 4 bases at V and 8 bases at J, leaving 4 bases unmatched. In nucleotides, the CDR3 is TGTGCCAGCAGCCTGCAGGGACAGGGGGAAAAACTGTTTTTT. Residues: CASSLQGQGEKLFF.

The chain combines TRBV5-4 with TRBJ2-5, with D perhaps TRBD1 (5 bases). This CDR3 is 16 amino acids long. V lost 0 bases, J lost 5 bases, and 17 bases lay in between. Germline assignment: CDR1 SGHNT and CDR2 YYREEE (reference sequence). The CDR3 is CASSLGRVEGAETQYF. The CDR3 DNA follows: TGTGCCAGCAGCTTGGGAAGGGTGGAAGGGGCTGAGACCCAGTACTTC.

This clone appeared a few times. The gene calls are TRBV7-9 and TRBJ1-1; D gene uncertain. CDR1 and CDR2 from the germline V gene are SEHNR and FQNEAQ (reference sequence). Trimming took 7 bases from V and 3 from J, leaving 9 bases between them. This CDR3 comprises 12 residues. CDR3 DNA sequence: TGTGCCAGCAACTCCCCGTACACTGAAGCTTTCTTT. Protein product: CASNSPYTEAFF.

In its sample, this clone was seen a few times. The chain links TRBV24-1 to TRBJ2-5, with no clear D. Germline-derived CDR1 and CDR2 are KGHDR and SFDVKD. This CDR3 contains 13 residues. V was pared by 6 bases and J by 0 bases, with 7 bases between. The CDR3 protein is CATSNSYQETQYF. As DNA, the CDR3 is TGTGCCACCAGTAACAGCTACCAAGAGACCCAGTACTTC.

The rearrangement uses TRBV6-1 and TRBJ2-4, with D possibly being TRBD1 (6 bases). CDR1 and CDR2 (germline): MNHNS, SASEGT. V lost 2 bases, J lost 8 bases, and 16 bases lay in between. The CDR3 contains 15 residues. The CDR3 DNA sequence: TGTGCCAGCAGTGAAATGGGACAATTTGTCGACATTCAGTACTTC. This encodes CASSEMGQFVDIQYF.

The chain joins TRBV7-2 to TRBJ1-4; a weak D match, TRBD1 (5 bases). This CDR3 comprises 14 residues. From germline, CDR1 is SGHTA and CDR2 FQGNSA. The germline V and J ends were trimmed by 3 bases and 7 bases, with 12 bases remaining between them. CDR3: CASSFGQGSEKLFF. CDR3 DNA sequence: TGTGCCAGCAGCTTCGGGCAGGGTAGTGAAAAACTGTTTTTT. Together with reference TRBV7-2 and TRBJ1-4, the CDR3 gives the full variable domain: GAGVSQSPSNKVTEKGKDVELRCDPISGHTALYWYRQSLGQGLEFLIYFQGNSAPDKSGLPSDRFSAERTGGSVSTLTIQRTQQEDSAVYLCASSFGQGSEKLFFGSGTQLSVL.

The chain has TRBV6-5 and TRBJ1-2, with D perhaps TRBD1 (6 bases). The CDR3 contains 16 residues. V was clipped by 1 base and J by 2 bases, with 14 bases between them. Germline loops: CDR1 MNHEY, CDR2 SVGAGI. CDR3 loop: CASSYLQGRSNYGYTF. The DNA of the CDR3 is TGTGCCAGCAGTTACTTGCAGGGGCGCTCAAACTATGGCTACACCTTC.

The CDR3 region is CASSMIYLTYEQYF. Written as DNA, the CDR3 is TGTGCCAGTAGTATGATCTATCTGACCTACGAGCAGTACTTC. This chain links TRBV19 with TRBJ2-7; D gene unclear. With 3 bases removed from V and 2 bases from J, the gap between germline ends came to 11 bases. This CDR3 spans 14 amino acids. Germline V lookup: CDR1 LNHDA, CDR2 SQIVND (reference sequence).

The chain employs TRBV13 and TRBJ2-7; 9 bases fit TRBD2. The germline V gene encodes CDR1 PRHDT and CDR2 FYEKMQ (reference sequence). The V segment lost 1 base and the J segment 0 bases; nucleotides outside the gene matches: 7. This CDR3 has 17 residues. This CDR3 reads CASSLALAGPHSYEQYF. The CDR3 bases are TGTGCCAGCAGCTTAGCGCTAGCGGGACCCCACTCCTACGAGCAGTACTTC.

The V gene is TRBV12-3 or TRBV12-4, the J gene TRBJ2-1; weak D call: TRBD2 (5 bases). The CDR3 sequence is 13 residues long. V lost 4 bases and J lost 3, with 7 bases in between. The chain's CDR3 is CASSSGVYNEQFF. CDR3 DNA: TGTGCCAGCAGTTCCGGGGTCTACAATGAGCAGTTCTTC.

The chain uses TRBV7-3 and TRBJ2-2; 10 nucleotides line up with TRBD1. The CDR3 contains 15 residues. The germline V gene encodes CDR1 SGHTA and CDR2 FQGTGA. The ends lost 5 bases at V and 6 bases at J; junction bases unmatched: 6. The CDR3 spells CASSLWDRGSGELFF. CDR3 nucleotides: TGTGCCAGCAGCCTCTGGGACAGGGGTTCCGGGGAGCTGTTTTTT.

CDR3 nucleotides: TGTGCCAGCAGTGCTAGCGGGAGTCTCTACGAGCAGTACTTC. It specifies CASSASGSLYEQYF. This chain links TRBV28 with TRBJ2-7, with TRBD2 matching over 10 bases. This CDR3 has 14 residues. The V and J ends lost 5 bases and 3 bases, in that order; junction bases with no gene match: 4. The V gene's germline CDR1 is MDHEN and CDR2 SYDVKM.

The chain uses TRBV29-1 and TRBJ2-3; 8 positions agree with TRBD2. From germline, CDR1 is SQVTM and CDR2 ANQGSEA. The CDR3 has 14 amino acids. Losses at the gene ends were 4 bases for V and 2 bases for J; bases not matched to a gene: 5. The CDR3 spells CSVAGGGNTDTQYF. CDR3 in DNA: TGCAGCGTTGCCGGCGGGGGGAACACAGATACGCAGTATTTT.

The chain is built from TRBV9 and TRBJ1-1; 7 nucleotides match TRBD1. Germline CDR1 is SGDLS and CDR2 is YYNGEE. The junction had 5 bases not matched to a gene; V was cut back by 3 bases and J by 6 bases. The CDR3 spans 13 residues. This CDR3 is CASSARGGAEAFF. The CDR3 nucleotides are TGTGCCAGCAGCGCCAGAGGGGGCGCTGAAGCTTTCTTT.

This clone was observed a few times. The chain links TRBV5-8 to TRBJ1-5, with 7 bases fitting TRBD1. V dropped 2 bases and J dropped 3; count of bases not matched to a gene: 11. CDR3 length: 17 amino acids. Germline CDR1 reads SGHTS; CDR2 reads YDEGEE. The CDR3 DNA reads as TGTGCCAGCAGCTTCCGTGTCTACAGGGGCCTCAATCAGCCCCAGCATTTT. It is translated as CASSFRVYRGLNQPQHF.

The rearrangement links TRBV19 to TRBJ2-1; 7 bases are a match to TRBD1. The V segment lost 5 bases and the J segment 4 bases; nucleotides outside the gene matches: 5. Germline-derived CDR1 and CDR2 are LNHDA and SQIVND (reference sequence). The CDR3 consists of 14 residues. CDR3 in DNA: TGTGCCAGTAGTCGGACAGGACTTTACAATGAGCAGTTCTTC. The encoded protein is CASSRTGLYNEQFF.

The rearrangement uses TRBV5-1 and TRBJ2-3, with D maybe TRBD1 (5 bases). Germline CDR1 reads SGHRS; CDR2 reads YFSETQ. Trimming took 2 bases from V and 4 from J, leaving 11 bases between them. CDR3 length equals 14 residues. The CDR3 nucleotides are TGCGCCAGCAGCTTAGGACAAAGAGCAGATACGCAGTATTTT. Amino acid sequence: CASSLGQRADTQYF.

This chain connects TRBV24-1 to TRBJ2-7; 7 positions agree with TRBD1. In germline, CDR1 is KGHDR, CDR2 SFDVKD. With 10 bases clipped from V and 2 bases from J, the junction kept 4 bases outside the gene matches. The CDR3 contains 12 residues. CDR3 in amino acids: CATGDRAYEQYF. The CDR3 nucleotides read TGTGCCACAGGGGACAGAGCCTACGAGCAGTACTTC.

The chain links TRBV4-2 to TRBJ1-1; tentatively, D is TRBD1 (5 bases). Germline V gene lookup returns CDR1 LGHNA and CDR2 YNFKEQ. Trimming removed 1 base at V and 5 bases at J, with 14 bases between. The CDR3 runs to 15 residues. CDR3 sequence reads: CASSQGTTRETEAFF. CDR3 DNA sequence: TGTGCCAGCAGCCAAGGGACGACCAGGGAAACTGAAGCTTTCTTT.